This T cell receptor (beta chain) was found in a study of CD8 T cells in ankylosing spondylitis. The CDR3 runs to 16 residues. The V gene lost 3 bases and the J gene lost 4 bases, with 16 bases spanning the gap. From germline, CDR1 is SGHVS and CDR2 FNYEAQ. Quantitative barcoded 5'-RACE was used to prepare TCR beta libraries. TCRdb independently ran MiXCR on the 5' RACE reads; one entry per CDR3 protein. The data show roughly 60,000 distinct CDR3 sequences, roughly 6.2% seen once. This clonotype was seen only a few times. The source of this sequence is a male donor with ankylosing spondylitis. The sequenced material came from synovial fluid, either unsorted or a sorted T cell fraction (not recorded which). V usage is TRBV7-6 and J usage is TRBJ2-1; D assignment may be TRBD1 or TRBD2 (5 bases each). CDR3 nucleotides: TGTGCCAGCAGCTTTTCCGGGACCGGGGCATACAATGAGCAGTTCTTC. Amino acid sequence: CASSFSGTGAYNEQFF.